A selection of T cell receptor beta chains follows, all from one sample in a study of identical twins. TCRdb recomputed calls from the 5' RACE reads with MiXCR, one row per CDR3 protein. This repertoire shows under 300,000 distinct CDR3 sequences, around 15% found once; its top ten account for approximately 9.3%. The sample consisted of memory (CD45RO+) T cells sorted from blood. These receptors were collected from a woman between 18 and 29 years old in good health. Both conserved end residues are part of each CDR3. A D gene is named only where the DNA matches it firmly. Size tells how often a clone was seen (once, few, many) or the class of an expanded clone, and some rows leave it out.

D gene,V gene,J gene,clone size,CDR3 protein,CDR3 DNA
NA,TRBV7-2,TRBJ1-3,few,CASSSGRYSGNTIYF,TGTGCCAGCAGCTCCGGACGGTACTCTGGAAACACCATATATTTT
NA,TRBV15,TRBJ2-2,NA,CATRSGSTGELFF,TGTGCCACCAGGAGCGGATCCACCGGGGAGCTGTTTTTT
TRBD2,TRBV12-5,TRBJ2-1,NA,CASGPPGGAILEQFF,TGTGCTAGTGGTCCCCCCGGGGGGGCCATCTTAGAGCAGTTCTTC
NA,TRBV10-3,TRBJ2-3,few,CAISEDLQATQYF,TGTGCCATCAGTGAGGACCTTCAAGCTACGCAGTATTTT
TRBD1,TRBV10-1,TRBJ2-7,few,CASSPRRGQGEQYF,TGCGCCAGCAGTCCCCGGAGAGGACAGGGGGAGCAGTACTTC
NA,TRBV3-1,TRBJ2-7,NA,CASSQEGGKQYF,TGTGCCAGCAGCCAAGAGGGGGGAAAGCAGTACTTC
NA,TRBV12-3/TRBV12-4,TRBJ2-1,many,CASSFSYNEQFF,TGTGCCAGCAGTTTCTCCTACAATGAGCAGTTCTTC
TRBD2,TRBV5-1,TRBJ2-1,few,CASSLQASGIEQFF,TGCGCCAGCAGCTTGCAGGCTAGCGGGATTGAGCAGTTCTTC
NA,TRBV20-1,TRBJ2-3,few,CSAESVDTQYF,TGCAGTGCCGAGAGCGTGGATACGCAGTATTTT
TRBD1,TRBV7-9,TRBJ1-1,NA,CASLGQGNTEAFF,TGTGCCAGCCTCGGACAGGGGAACACTGAAGCTTTCTTT
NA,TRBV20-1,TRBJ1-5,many,CSARQGNQPQHF,TGCAGTGCTAGACAGGGCAATCAGCCCCAGCATTTT
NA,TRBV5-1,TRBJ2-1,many,CASSPMSHFNNEQFF,TGCGCCAGCAGCCCGATGTCCCATTTTAACAATGAGCAGTTCTTC
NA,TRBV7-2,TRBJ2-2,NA,CASSLVPSSTGELFF,TGTGCCAGCAGCTTAGTCCCTAGCAGCACCGGGGAGCTGTTTTTT
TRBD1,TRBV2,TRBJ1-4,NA,CASTGQDEKLFF,TGTGCCAGCACCGGACAGGATGAAAAACTGTTTTTT
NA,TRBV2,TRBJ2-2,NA,CASSRLGGDMNTGELFF,TGTGCCAGCAGCCGACTAGGGGGAGACATGAACACCGGGGAGCTGTTTTTT
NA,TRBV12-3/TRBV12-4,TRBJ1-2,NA,CASSFGHGYTF,TGTGCCAGCAGTTTCGGACACGGCTACACCTTC
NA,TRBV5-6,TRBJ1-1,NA,CASSSQGGFEAFF,TGTGCCAGCAGCTCGCAAGGCGGATTCGAAGCTTTCTTT
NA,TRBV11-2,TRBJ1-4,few,CASSLWGGNEKLFF,TGTGCCAGCAGCTTATGGGGAGGAAATGAAAAACTGTTTTTT
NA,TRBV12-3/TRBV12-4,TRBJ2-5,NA,CASSLGKAGTQYF,TGTGCCAGCAGTTTAGGCAAAGCAGGAACCCAGTACTTC